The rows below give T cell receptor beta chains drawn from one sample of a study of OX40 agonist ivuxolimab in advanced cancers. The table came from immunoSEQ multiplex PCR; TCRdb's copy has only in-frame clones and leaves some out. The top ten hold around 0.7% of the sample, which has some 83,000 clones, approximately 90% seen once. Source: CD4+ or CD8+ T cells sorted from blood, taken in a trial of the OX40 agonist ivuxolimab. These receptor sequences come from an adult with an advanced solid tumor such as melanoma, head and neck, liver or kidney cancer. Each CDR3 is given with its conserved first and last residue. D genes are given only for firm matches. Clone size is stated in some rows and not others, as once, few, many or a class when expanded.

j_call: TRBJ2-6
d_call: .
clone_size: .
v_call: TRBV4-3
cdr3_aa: CASSHFSGSGANVLTF
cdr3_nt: TGCGCCAGCAGCCATTTTTCAGGGTCTGGGGCCAACGTCCTGACTTTC

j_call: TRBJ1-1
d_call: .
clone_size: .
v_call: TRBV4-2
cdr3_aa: CASSQAGMGNTEAFF
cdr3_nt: TGTGCCAGCAGCCAAGCGGGTATGGGGAACACTGAAGCTTTCTTT

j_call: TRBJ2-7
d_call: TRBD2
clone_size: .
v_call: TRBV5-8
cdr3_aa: CASSRQTSGAYEQYF
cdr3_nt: TGTGCCAGCAGTCGTCAGACTAGCGGGGCTTACGAGCAGTACTTC

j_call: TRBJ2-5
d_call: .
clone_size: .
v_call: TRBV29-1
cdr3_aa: CSVDTQAAVYGTQYF
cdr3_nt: TGCAGCGTTGATACGCAGGCTGCGGTGTACGGGACCCAGTACTTC

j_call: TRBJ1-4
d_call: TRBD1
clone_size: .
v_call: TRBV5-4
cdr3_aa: CASRMTGMGEKLFF
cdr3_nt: TGTGCCAGCAGGATGACAGGGATGGGGGAAAAACTGTTTTTT

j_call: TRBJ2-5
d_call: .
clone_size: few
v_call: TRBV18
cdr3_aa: CASSPVAWTIVQETQYF
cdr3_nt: TGTGCCAGCTCACCGGTCGCCTGGACGATAGTACAAGAGACCCAGTACTTC

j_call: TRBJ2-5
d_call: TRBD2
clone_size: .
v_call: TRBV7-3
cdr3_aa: CASSLGLAGEVETQYF
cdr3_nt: TGTGCCAGCAGCTTAGGACTAGCGGGAGAAGTGGAGACCCAGTACTTC

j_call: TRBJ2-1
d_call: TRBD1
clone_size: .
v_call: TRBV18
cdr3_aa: CASSPPTGGQFF
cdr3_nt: TGTGCCAGCTCACCACCGACAGGGGGGCAGTTCTTC

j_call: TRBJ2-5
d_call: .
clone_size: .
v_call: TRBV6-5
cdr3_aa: CASSTDRRETQYF
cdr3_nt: TGTGCCAGCTCTACTGACCGACGGGAGACCCAGTACTTC

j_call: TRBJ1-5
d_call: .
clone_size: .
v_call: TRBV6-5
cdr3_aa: CASSAGGRPPGPQHF
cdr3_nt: TGTGCCAGCAGCGCTGGCGGCAGGCCCCCAGGGCCCCAGCATTTT

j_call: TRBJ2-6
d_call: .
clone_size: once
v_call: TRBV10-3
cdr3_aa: CAIKLSPGTGANVLTF
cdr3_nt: TGTGCCATCAAACTATCTCCAGGAACTGGGGCCAACGTCCTGACTTTC

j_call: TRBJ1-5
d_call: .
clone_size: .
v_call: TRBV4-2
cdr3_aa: CASSPATPGNQPQHF
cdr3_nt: TGTGCCAGCAGCCCCGCCACCCCGGGCAATCAGCCCCAGCATTTT

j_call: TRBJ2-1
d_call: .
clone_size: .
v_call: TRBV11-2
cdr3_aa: CASSLHKFYNEQFF
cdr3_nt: TGTGCCAGCAGCTTACACAAGTTCTACAATGAGCAGTTCTTC

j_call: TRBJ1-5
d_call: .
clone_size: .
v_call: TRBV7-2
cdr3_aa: CASSPQGSLEPQHF
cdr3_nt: TGTGCCAGCAGCCCTCAGGGTTCGCTTGAGCCCCAGCATTTT

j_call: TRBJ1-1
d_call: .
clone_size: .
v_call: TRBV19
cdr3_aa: CASSIVAGSGMNTEAFF
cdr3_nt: TGTGCCAGTAGTATAGTTGCAGGGAGCGGTATGAACACTGAAGCTTTCTTT

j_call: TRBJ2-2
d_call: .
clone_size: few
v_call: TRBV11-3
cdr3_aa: CASSSKIQGTGELFF
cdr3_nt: TGTGCCAGCAGCTCAAAAATTCAGGGGACCGGGGAGCTGTTTTTT

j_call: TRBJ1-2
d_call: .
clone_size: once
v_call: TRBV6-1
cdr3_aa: CASSDQSYGYTF
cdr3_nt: TGTGCCAGCAGTGACCAGAGCTATGGCTACACCTTC

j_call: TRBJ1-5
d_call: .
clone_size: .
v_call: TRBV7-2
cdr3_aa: CASSYGDGKGVQPQHF
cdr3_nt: TGTGCCAGCAGCTACGGAGACGGAAAAGGGGTCCAGCCCCAGCATTTT

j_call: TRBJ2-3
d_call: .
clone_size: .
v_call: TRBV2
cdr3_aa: CASSRDSTDTQYF
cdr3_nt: TGTGCCAGCAGCCGAGATAGCACAGATACGCAGTATTTT

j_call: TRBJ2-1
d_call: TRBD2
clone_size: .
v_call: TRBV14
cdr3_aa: CASRRTGTSSNEQFF
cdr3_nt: TGTGCCAGCAGAAGAACCGGGACTAGTTCCAATGAGCAGTTCTTC

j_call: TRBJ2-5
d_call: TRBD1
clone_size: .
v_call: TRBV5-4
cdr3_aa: CASSFRGQGWTQYF
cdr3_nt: TGTGCCAGCAGCTTCAGGGGACAGGGATGGACCCAGTACTTC

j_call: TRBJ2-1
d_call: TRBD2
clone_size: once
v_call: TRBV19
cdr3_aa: CASSITSGSVVRYNEQFF
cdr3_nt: TGTGCCAGTAGTATAACTAGCGGGAGCGTTGTTAGGTACAATGAGCAGTTCTTC

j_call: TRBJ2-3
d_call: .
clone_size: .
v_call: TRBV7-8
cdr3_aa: CASSLGYSGDTQYF
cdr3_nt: TGTGCCAGCAGCTTAGGTTACTCTGGGGATACGCAGTATTTT

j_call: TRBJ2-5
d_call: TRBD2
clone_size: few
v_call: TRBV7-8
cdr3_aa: CASSPNTGAGGPGETQYF
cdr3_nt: TGTGCCAGCAGCCCAAATACAGGGGCGGGAGGGCCTGGCGAGACCCAGTACTTC

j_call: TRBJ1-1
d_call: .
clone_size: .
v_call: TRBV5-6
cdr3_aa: CASSLGWAMNTEAFF
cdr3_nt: TGTGCCAGCAGCTTAGGTTGGGCCATGAACACTGAAGCTTTCTTT

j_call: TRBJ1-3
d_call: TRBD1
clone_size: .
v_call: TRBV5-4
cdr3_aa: CASSLAKLLGTGVNTIYF
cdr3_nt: TGTGCCAGCAGCTTGGCCAAGCTGCTGGGAACAGGGGTTAACACCATATATTTT

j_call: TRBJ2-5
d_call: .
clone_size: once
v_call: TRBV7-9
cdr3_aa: CASSGGSLRETQYF
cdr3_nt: TGTGCCAGCAGCGGGGGGAGTCTGCGGGAGACCCAGTACTTC

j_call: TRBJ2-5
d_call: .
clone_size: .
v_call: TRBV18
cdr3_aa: CASSPRAGEETQYF
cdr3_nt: TGTGCCAGCTCACCACGAGCAGGGGAAGAGACCCAGTACTTC

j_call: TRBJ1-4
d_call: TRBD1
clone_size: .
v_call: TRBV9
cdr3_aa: CASSFRDSENEKLFF
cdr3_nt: TGTGCCAGCAGCTTCCGGGACAGTGAAAATGAAAAACTGTTTTTT

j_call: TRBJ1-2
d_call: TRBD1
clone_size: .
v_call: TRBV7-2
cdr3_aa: CASSAGQPYGYTF
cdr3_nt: TGTGCCAGCAGCGCGGGACAGCCCTATGGCTACACCTTC

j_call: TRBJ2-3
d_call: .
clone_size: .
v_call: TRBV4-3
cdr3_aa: CASSQKLASDTQYF
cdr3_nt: TGCGCCAGCAGCCAAAAGCTAGCATCAGATACGCAGTATTTT

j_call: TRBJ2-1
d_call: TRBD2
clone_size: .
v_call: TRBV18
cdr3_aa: CASSRTGTSGRNEQFF
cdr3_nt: TGTGCCAGCTCCCGAACGGGGACTAGCGGGAGGAATGAGCAGTTCTTC

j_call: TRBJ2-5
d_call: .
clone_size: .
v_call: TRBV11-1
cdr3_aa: CASSLTGAGLETQYF
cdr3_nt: TGTGCCAGCAGCTTAACCGGGGCAGGGCTGGAGACCCAGTACTTC

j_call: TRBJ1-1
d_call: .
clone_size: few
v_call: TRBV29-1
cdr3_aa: CSVTGQRNTEAFF
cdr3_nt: TGCAGCGTAACAGGACAGAGGAACACTGAAGCTTTCTTT

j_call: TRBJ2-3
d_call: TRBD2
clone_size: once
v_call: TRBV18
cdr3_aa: CASSSGLAGGADTQYF
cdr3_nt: TGTGCCAGCTCAAGTGGACTAGCGGGAGGGGCAGATACGCAGTATTTT

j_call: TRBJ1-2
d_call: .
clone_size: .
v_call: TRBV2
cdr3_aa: CASSDSDYGYTF
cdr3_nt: TGTGCCAGCAGCGACAGCGACTATGGCTACACCTTC

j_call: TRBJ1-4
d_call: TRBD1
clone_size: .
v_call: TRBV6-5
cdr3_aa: CASSPDRGNEKLFF
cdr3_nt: TGTGCCAGCAGTCCGGACAGGGGGAATGAAAAACTGTTTTTT

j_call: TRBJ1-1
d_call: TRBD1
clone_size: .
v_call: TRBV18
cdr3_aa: CASSSGTGGNTEAFF
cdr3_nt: TGTGCCAGCTCATCAGGGACAGGGGGCAACACTGAAGCTTTCTTT

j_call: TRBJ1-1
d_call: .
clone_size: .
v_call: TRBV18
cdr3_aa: CASSPVVNTEAFF
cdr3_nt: TGTGCCAGCTCACCAGTTGTGAACACTGAAGCTTTCTTT

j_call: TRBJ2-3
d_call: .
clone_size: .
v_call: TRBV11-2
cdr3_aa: CASSLGSGFSTDTQYF
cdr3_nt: TGTGCCAGCAGCTTAGGTAGCGGCTTTTCCACAGATACGCAGTATTTT

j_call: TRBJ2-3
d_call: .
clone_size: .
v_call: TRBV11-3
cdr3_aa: CASSLGTPDTQYF
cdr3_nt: TGTGCCAGCAGCTTAGGGACCCCAGATACGCAGTATTTT

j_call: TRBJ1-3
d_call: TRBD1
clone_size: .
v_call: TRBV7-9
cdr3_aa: CASSLPLTGTAGNTIYF
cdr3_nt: TGTGCCAGCAGCTTGCCTTTAACCGGGACAGCTGGAAACACCATATATTTT

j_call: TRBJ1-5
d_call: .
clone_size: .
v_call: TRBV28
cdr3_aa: CASSSISRNQPQHF
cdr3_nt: TGTGCCAGCAGTTCCATTTCTCGCAATCAGCCCCAGCATTTT